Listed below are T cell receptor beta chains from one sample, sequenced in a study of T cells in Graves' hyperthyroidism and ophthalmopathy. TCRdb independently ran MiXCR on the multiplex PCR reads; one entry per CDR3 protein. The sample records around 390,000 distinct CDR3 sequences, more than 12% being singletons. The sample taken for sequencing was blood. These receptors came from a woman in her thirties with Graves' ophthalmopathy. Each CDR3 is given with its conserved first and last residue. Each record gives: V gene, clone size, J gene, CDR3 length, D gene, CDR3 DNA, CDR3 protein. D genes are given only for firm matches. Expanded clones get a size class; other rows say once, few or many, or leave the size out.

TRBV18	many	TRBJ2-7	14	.	TGTGCCAGCTCACCAGATCCACAGGGCTACGAGCAGTACTTC	CASSPDPQGYEQYF
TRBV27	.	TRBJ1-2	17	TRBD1	TGTGCCAGCAGTTTTCGGACAGGCGGGAGTACTCCCTATGGCTACACCTTC	CASSFRTGGSTPYGYTF
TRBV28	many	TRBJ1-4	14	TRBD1	TGTGCCAGCAGTCTTCCGACAGGGGTAGGGAAACTGTTTTTT	CASSLPTGVGKLFF
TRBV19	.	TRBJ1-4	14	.	TGTGCCAGTAGTAGCGGCAGGGGTAGGGAAAAACTGTTTTTT	CASSSGRGREKLFF
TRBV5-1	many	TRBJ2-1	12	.	TGCGCCAGCAGCTTGAGTGGCGCTGAGCAGTTCTTC	CASSLSGAEQFF
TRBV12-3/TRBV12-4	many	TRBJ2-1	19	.	TGTGCCAGCAGTTCCCTAAGGGGGAAGCTAGCGAATGGGCGGAATGAGCAGTTCTTC	CASSSLRGKLANGRNEQFF
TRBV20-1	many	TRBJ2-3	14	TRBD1	TGCAGTGCTAGAACAGGGGATGGCACAGATACGCAGTATTTT	CSARTGDGTDTQYF
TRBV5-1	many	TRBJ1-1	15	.	TGCGCCAGCACCCCCGGAGGGAATGGGAACACTGAAGCTTTCTTT	CASTPGGNGNTEAFF
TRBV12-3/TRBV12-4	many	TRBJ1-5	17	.	TGTGCCAGCAGTTTAGCGCTATCCGAGTATAGCAATCAGCCCCAGCATTTT	CASSLALSEYSNQPQHF
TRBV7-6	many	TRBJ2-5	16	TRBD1	TGTGCCAGCAGCTCCGGGACAGGGGCGTTCCAAGAGACCCAGTACTTC	CASSSGTGAFQETQYF
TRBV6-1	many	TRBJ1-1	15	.	TGTGCCAGCAGTACGATACAGGGAGGGGGCACTGAAGCTTTCTTT	CASSTIQGGGTEAFF
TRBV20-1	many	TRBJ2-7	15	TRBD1	TGCAGTGACAGTCAGGACAGGGTCACCTCCTACGAGCAGTACTTC	CSDSQDRVTSYEQYF
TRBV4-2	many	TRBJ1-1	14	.	TGTGCCAGCAGCCAACTTGGGACTTTCGGGACGGCTTTCTTT	CASSQLGTFGTAFF
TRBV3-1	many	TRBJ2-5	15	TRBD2	TGTGCCAGCAGCCAAGAACGGGGGGGAGAAGAGACCCAGTACTTC	CASSQERGGEETQYF
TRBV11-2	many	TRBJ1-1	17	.	TGTGCCAGCAGCTTAGCGAGAACGGGGCGGCTGGACACTGAAGCTTTCTTT	CASSLARTGRLDTEAFF
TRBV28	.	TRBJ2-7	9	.	TGTGCCAGCGGGCAGGGGCAGTACTTC	CASGQGQYF